This T cell receptor beta chain originates from a study of blood T cell repertoires in COVID-19. Germline V lookup: CDR1 SGDLS, CDR2 YYNGEE. This CDR3 region has 15 residues. V lost 0 bases to trimming and J lost 4 bases; unmatched junction nucleotides: 6. The sample holds a few counts of this clone. Per the original data handling: Reference gene primer amplification gave nucleated cell count estimates. Profiled with immunoSEQ multiplex PCR; TCRdb holds only in-frame clones, not every one. The V and J calls and clone size were taken over from that table, and D and trimming were inferred from the DNA. The data show around 27,000 clones, with 75% to 90% seen just once and 10% held by the top ten.

Sequencing input: peripheral blood. The receptor was derived from a man in his sixties with acute or convalescent COVID-19. The chain carries TRBV9 and TRBJ2-7; 8 nucleotides line up with TRBD2. The CDR3 DNA reads as TGTGCCAGCAGCGTAGCAGCGGGAGAGTCGTACGAGCAGTACTTC. It codes for CASSVAAGESYEQYF. Using reference TRBV9 and TRBJ2-7 for the parts outside the CDR3, the full variable domain is DSGVTQTPKHLITATGQRVTLRCSPRSGDLSVYWYQQSLDQGLQFLIQYYNGEERAKGNILERFSAQQFPDLHSELNLSSLELGDSALYFCASSVAAGESYEQYFGPGTRLTVT.